This TCR beta chain stems from a study of T cells in narcolepsy. Whole-study findings and limits: HCRT-specific and TRIB2-specific autoreactive clonotypes appeared among same-patient CSF and blood CD4+ clonotypes.

The protocol was immunoSEQ multiplex PCR, while the TCRdb copy is restricted to in-frame clones and leaves out a portion. The sample yields roughly 32,000 clones, roughly four fifths seen once. As regards this clone: The antigen is not known.

Sequencing input: CD45RA- memory CD4+ T cells from PBMCs. The origin of this receptor is a human donor with narcolepsy.

The CDR3 protein is CAWSVGQPSYEQYF. The CDR3 DNA reads TGTGCCTGGAGTGTAGGGCAGCCTTCCTACGAGCAGTACTTC. V gene TRBV30 combines with J gene TRBJ2-7; no reliable D call. V was clipped by 0 bases and J by 1 base, with 10 bases between them. Germline V CDR1 and CDR2: GTSNPN, SVGIG (reference sequence). The CDR3 runs 14 residues.